This T cell receptor beta chain originates from a study of blood T cell repertoires in COVID-19. About the research overall: COVID-19 samples collected from the United States, Italy and Spain covered acute and convalescent phases. From T cells, B-cell-depleted T cells, or PBMCs came the material, which was cDNA or gDNA.

This CDR3 is 16 amino acids long. CDR1 is WSHSY and CDR2 is SAAADI in the germline V gene. V shed 0 bases, J shed 1 base, and the junction held 2 bases outside the gene matches. In the source study's methods: How many nucleated cells were present was estimated from reference gene primer amplification. Clones were read by immunoSEQ multiplex PCR, and TCRdb kept only the in-frame ones, dropping some. V and J calls and clone size come straight from that table; D and trimming were deduced from the DNA. Among nearly 100,000 clones listed, approximately 86% were seen once. The chain has TRBV10-2 and TRBJ1-1; 10 nucleotides align to TRBD1. Material for sequencing was peripheral blood. The TCR comes from a man older than 75 with acute or convalescent COVID-19. The CDR3 region has the DNA TGCGCCAGCAGTGAGTCCCGGACAGGGGGGAACACTGAAGCTTTCTTT. Translated: CASSESRTGGNTEAFF.